This is a list of T cell receptor beta chains from one sample in a study of T cell changes during pregnancy in multiple sclerosis. Profiling relied on immunoSEQ multiplex PCR, and the TCRdb table lists in-frame clones only, not all of them. The sample has about 41,000 clones; 94% are singletons. The source material was CD8+ T cells from peripheral blood mononuclear cells, sampled in the third trimester of pregnancy. These receptors were collected from a female donor with multiple sclerosis, enrolled in a pregnancy study. Each CDR3 is given with its conserved first and last residue. The order of the fields is D gene, J gene, clone size, V gene, CDR3 DNA, CDR3 protein. A D gene is named only where the DNA matches it firmly. Clone sizes are given selectively: once, few, many, or a class where the clone is expanded.

- TRBJ1-2 - TRBV19 TGTGCCAGTATGGATCTACAGGGTCACTATGGCTACACCTTC CASMDLQGHYGYTF
TRBD2 TRBJ2-1 - TRBV9 TGTGCCAGCAGCGTCGGGGGGACTAGCGGGCCTAAAGGGGAGTTCTTC CASSVGGTSGPKGEFF
TRBD2 TRBJ2-7 - TRBV11-2 TGTGCCAGCAGCCCATGGGGCCGTCGGGGGGACGAGCAGTACTTC CASSPWGRRGDEQYF
TRBD2 TRBJ2-7 - TRBV11-2 TGTGCCAGCAGCCCGTCTAGCGGGATAGCCTACGAGCAGTACTTC CASSPSSGIAYEQYF
- TRBJ2-2 - TRBV13 TGTGCCAGCAGCCCAGAGGGTTCGGGCGCCGGGGAGCTGTTTTTT CASSPEGSGAGELFF
- TRBJ1-5 - TRBV19 TGTGCCAGTAGTATAGGGGGGGTAGGCAATCAGCCCCAGCATTTT CASSIGGVGNQPQHF
TRBD1 TRBJ2-3 - TRBV15 TGTGCCACCAGCAGAGAGGGACAGGGTAGAGATACGCAGTATTTT CATSREGQGRDTQYF
TRBD2 TRBJ2-7 - TRBV7-2 TGTGCCAGCAGCTTAGTGCCCCTAGCGGGAATCTACGAGCAGTACTTC CASSLVPLAGIYEQYF
TRBD1 TRBJ2-4 - TRBV27 TGTGCCAGCAGTCCGGGACAGGGGTTCAACATTCAGTACTTC CASSPGQGFNIQYF
- TRBJ2-7 - TRBV7-2 TGTGCCAGCAGCTTAGTATGGGCAGGGGAGGGCGAGCAGTACTTC CASSLVWAGEGEQYF
TRBD2 TRBJ2-3 - TRBV28 TGTGCCAGCAGTGGTCGAGCGGGAGGGCCAGGGGCAGATACGCAGTATTTT CASSGRAGGPGADTQYF
TRBD2 TRBJ2-3 - TRBV29-1 TGCAGCGTTGAAGAGGGACTAGCGGCAGATACGCAGTATTTT CSVEEGLAADTQYF
TRBD1 TRBJ2-1 - TRBV6-9 TGTGCCAGCAGTTATGGGGACAGGGGGCTGAATGAGCAGTTCTTC CASSYGDRGLNEQFF
TRBD2 TRBJ2-1 - TRBV25-1 TGTGCCACTACTCCTAGCGGGAGGAGCTCCTACAATGAGCAGTTCTTC CATTPSGRSSYNEQFF
TRBD2 TRBJ2-2 - TRBV28 TGTGCCAGCAGGAGCGGGGGAGCGAACACCGGGGAGCTGTTTTTT CASRSGGANTGELFF
TRBD2 TRBJ2-1 - TRBV30 TGTGCCTGGAGTGGACTAGCGGACTACAATGAGCAGTTCTTC CAWSGLADYNEQFF
TRBD2 TRBJ2-1 - TRBV5-8 TGTGCCAGCAGCTGGGGCGGGAGCAGAGAGGAGCAGTTCTTC CASSWGGSREEQFF
TRBD1 TRBJ1-2 - TRBV7-9 TGTGCCAGCAGCTTAGCAGACGGGACAGGGGGCTTGTTTAACTATGGCTACACCTTC CASSLADGTGGLFNYGYTF
TRBD2 TRBJ2-1 - TRBV27 TGTGCCAGCAGGTTCGGACTAGCGGGAGGGGGTGAGCAGTTCTTC CASRFGLAGGGEQFF
TRBD1 TRBJ2-5 - TRBV6-1 TGTGCCAGCAGGGACAGGGGCTCACAAGAGACCCAGTACTTC CASRDRGSQETQYF
TRBD2 TRBJ2-1 - TRBV28 TGTGCCAGCAGTTTAGGTCTAGCGGGAGGGCTTAGTGAGCAGTTCTTC CASSLGLAGGLSEQFF
TRBD2 TRBJ2-7 - TRBV19 TGTGCCACTCTCGATTTAACTAGCGGGAGGGGAGAGCAGTACTTC CATLDLTSGRGEQYF
- TRBJ2-3 - TRBV15 TGTGCCACCAGCAGTAACGGGGGCACAGATACGCAGTATTTT CATSSNGGTDTQYF
TRBD1 TRBJ2-2 - TRBV29-1 TGCAGCGTTGACACCGGGACAGGGGGACTCCTCGGGGAGCTGTTTTTT CSVDTGTGGLLGELFF
- TRBJ2-5 - TRBV28 TGTGCCAGACATGACCTCGGGACAACGGGAGAGACCCAGTACTTC CARHDLGTTGETQYF
TRBD2 TRBJ2-7 - TRBV7-3 TGTGCCAGCAGCTTAACGAGAGCTAGCGGGAGTTACGAGCAGTACTTC CASSLTRASGSYEQYF
TRBD1 TRBJ1-2 - TRBV28 TGTGCCAGCAGTTTTGAGGGGGCGGGCTATGGCTACACCTTC CASSFEGAGYGYTF
TRBD2 TRBJ2-2 - TRBV19 TGTGCCAGTAGTATAGGGATCAGGCTAGCGGGACCACAGCAGAACACCGGGGAGCTGTTTTTT CASSIGIRLAGPQQNTGELFF
- TRBJ2-7 few TRBV7-9 TGTGCCAGCAGCCCCCCGTCCTCCTACGAGCAGTACTTC CASSPPSSYEQYF
- TRBJ2-1 - TRBV27 TGTGCCAGCAGTTTGGTTCGGGCGGGGCCTGAGCAGTTCTTC CASSLVRAGPEQFF
TRBD2 TRBJ2-1 - TRBV4-1 TGCGCCAGCAGTGGGGGACTAGCGGATGAGCAGTTCTTC CASSGGLADEQFF
TRBD1 TRBJ1-2 - TRBV29-1 TGCAGCGATGCCGGGACAGGGGGCGCCCACTACACCTTC CSDAGTGGAHYTF
TRBD2 TRBJ2-1 - TRBV15 TGTGCCACCAGCAGAGGGACTAGCGACTACAATGAGCAGTTCTTC CATSRGTSDYNEQFF
TRBD1 TRBJ1-1 - TRBV7-9 TGTGCCAGCAGCCCCGGGGACAGGGAGTTCACTGAAGCTTTCTTT CASSPGDREFTEAFF
TRBD1 TRBJ2-5 - TRBV29-1 TGCAGCGTACCGGGGACAGGGGTAGAGACCCAGTACTTC CSVPGTGVETQYF
- TRBJ1-5 - TRBV7-2 TGTGCCAGCAGCTTAGCCCACAGGGCAGGCCAGCCCCAGCATTTT CASSLAHRAGQPQHF
TRBD2 TRBJ2-3 - TRBV9 TGTGCCAGCAGCCCGTACGGGAGGGAAAGCACAGATACGCAGTATTTT CASSPYGRESTDTQYF
TRBD1 TRBJ2-7 - TRBV2 TGTGCCAGCAGTACCGGACAGGTAATCTACGAGCAGTACTTC CASSTGQVIYEQYF
TRBD2 TRBJ2-3 - TRBV14 TGTGCCAGCAGCCATCTAGCGGGAGGGAGCACAGATACGCAGTATTTT CASSHLAGGSTDTQYF
- TRBJ2-7 - TRBV7-8 TGTGCCAGCAGCTTAGGCGGCTTAGACTACGAGCAGTACTTC CASSLGGLDYEQYF
TRBD1 TRBJ1-5 - TRBV19 TGTGCCAGTAGTATCGGGACAGGGGGTTTCAATCAGCCCCAGCATTTT CASSIGTGGFNQPQHF
- TRBJ2-7 - TRBV2 TGTGCCAGCAGCGCAGAAACCTACGAGCAGTACTTC CASSAETYEQYF
TRBD2 TRBJ2-3 - TRBV7-9 TGTGCCAGCAGCCGGGGGGGATCTAGCACAGATACGCAGTATTTT CASSRGGSSTDTQYF
TRBD1 TRBJ2-7 - TRBV10-3 TGTGCCATCAGTCCCGGACAGGGTCTCGCCTACGAGCAGTACTTC CAISPGQGLAYEQYF
- TRBJ2-7 - TRBV20-1 TGCAGTGCTAGTTCCTTCGACGAGCAGTACTTC CSASSFDEQYF
TRBD2 TRBJ2-7 - TRBV27 TGTGCCAGTAGGACTAGCGGGTTCTACGAGCAGTACTTC CASRTSGFYEQYF
- TRBJ2-7 - TRBV27 TGTGCCAGCAGCCCTACAGGGCCCTCCTACGAGCAGTACTTC CASSPTGPSYEQYF